Following are 26 T cell receptor beta chains from one sample sequenced in a study of T-cell reconstitution after alpha-beta-depleted transplantation in children (TCRdb year 2016). Library construction relied on PCR. Instrument on record: Illumina HiSeq 2500. TCR libraries were prepared with molecular barcoding, using unique molecular identifiers to normalize TCRbeta repertoire quantification. Using fastp trimming at Q25 and MiXCR clonotype assembly, TCRdb reanalyzed the public sequencing data and kept in-frame beta chains. Entries are consolidated by CDR3 protein sequence, retaining the most common genes and DNA. The sample records about 500,000 distinct CDR3 sequences, 30% to 35% of which are singletons. The ten biggest clones cover around 2.5% of the sample. This specimen consisted of PBMCs from the stem cell graft donor, obtained from the stem cell graft. These receptors were obtained from a human donor who donated a stem cell graft to a child with aplastic anemia.

The rearrangement uses TRBV5-4 and TRBJ2-7; TRBD2 aligns across 8 bases. The CDR3 has 15 amino acids. Germline CDR1 SGHNT, CDR2 YYREEE (reference sequence). V lost 3 bases to trimming and J lost 3 bases; unmatched junction nucleotides: 8. CDR3 nucleotides: TGTGCCAGCAGCTGGGGGCCGGGAGGGAGCTACGAGCAGTACGTC. It yields the protein CASSWGPGGSYEQYV.

Only a few counts were recorded for this clonotype. The gene calls are TRBV9 and TRBJ2-7; D gene unclear. The germline V and J ends were trimmed by 0 bases and 2 bases, with 12 bases remaining between them. The CDR3 runs to 15 residues. Germline V gene lookup returns CDR1 SGDLS and CDR2 YYNGEE. CDR3: CASSVGKQTPYEQYF. The CDR3 nucleotides read TGTGCCAGCAGCGTAGGTAAGCAGACCCCCTACGAGCAGTACTTC.

The chain joins TRBV5-1 to TRBJ2-7; TRBD1 matches at 8 bases. This CDR3 is 13 amino acids long. Germline V lookup: CDR1 SGHRS, CDR2 YFSETQ. Losses at the gene ends were 4 bases for V and 4 bases for J; bases not matched to a gene: 4. This CDR3 is CASSTGQGYEQYV. The CDR3 bases are TGCGCCAGCAGCACCGGACAGGGATACGAGCAGTACGTC.

The CDR3 sequence: CASSIGTADNIQYF. In DNA form, the CDR3 reads TGTGCCAGTAGTATAGGGACAGCCGATAACATTCAGTACTTC. J is TRBJ2-4 and V is TRBV19; tentative D call: TRBD1 (6 bases). The CDR3 spans 14 residues. Germline CDR1 is LNHDA and CDR2 is SQIVND (reference sequence). V dropped 1 base and J dropped 7 bases, with 11 bases sitting between them.

There are a few counts of this clonotype. Here the CDR3 DNA reads TGCAGCGTGTGGGGGGCTGCGGAGACCCAGTACTTC. It codes for CSVWGAAETQYF. The V call is TRBV29-1, the J call TRBJ2-5; D might be TRBD1 or TRBD2, each matching 6 bases. Germline V gene sequence: CDR1 SQVTM, CDR2 ANQGSEA. This CDR3 contains 12 residues. The V end was cut by 6 bases, the J end by 5 bases, with 13 bases between.

This clonotype was seen many times. The CDR3 protein is CASSPGLRNEQFF. The DNA for the CDR3 is TGTGCCAGCAGCCCGGGCCTTCGGAATGAGCAGTTCTTC. The V and J genes are TRBV7-8 and TRBJ2-1; D gene ambiguous. The V end lost 5 bases, the J end lost 7 bases, and 12 bases lay between the germline ends. Germline CDR1 reads SGHVS; CDR2 reads FQNEAQ. The CDR3 spans 13 residues.

The chain employs TRBV7-8 and TRBJ1-2; the D gene is possibly TRBD1 (6 bases). This CDR3 has 14 amino acids. Per germline, CDR1 SGHVS and CDR2 FQNEAQ. V lost 8 bases and J lost 5, with 18 bases in between. The CDR3 DNA is TGTGCCAGCCAACCCCCAGGGGCAAGATATGGCTACACCTTC. Encoded protein: CASQPPGARYGYTF.

In this sample, this clonotype turned up a few times. CDR3 residues: CSVDSGYQETQYF. The CDR3, as DNA: TGCAGCGTTGATTCAGGGTACCAAGAGACCCAGTACTTC. The rearrangement links TRBV29-1 to TRBJ2-5, with D tentatively TRBD1 (5 bases). This CDR3 contains 13 residues. Trimming removed 3 bases from V and 0 bases from J, with 8 bases in between. Per germline, CDR1 SQVTM and CDR2 ANQGSEA.

This clonotype was observed a handful of times. The chain is built from TRBV20-1 and TRBJ1-2; tentatively, D is TRBD1 (5 bases). Per germline, CDR1 DFQATT and CDR2 SNEGSKA (reference sequence). The CDR3 extends over 14 amino acids. V lost 3 bases, J lost 0 bases, and 11 bases lay in between. DNA for the CDR3: TGCAGTGCTAGTGTCCAGGGAGCTAACTATGGCTACACCTTC. It yields the protein CSASVQGANYGYTF.

This clonotype appeared a few times. This chain uses TRBV27 with TRBJ2-7, with TRBD1 matching 11 bases. Per the germline V gene, CDR1 is MNHEY and CDR2 is SMNVEV (reference sequence). CDR3 length: 17 residues. Unmatched junction bases numbered 11, after V lost 6 bases and J lost 1 base. In DNA, the CDR3 is TGTGCCAGCAGATCACTTACCCGGGACAGGGGGTCCTACGAGCAGTACGTC. Its translation: CASRSLTRDRGSYEQYV.

The CDR3 DNA reads TGCAGCGTTGAAAAGGGGGCGGGCACTGAAGCTTTCTTT. Its translation is CSVEKGAGTEAFF. V is TRBV29-1 and J is TRBJ1-1, with 7 bases lining up with TRBD1. CDR3 length: 13 residues. The junction had 4 bases not matched to a gene; V was cut back by 2 bases and J by 4 bases. Germline values: CDR1 SQVTM, CDR2 ANQGSEA.

The chain joins TRBV3-1 to TRBJ1-4, with D possibly TRBD1 on 5 matching bases. V was clipped by 2 bases and J by 4 bases, with 14 bases between them. CDR1 is LGHDT, CDR2 YNNKEL, per germline (reference sequence). This CDR3 contains 16 residues. The CDR3 DNA sequence: TGTGCCAGCAGCCAAATCACCTGGGGCGATAATGAAAAACTGTTTTTT. It encodes CASSQITWGDNEKLFF.

The rearrangement links TRBV11-2 to TRBJ2-1; D is unresolved. CDR3 size: 11 residues. V gave up 4 bases and J gave up 10 bases, with 8 bases separating them. Per the germline V gene, CDR1 is SGHAT and CDR2 is FQNNGV. The CDR3 loop is CASSSELEQFF. CDR3 coding DNA: TGTGCCAGCAGCTCGGAACTAGAGCAGTTCTTC.

In its sample, this clonotype was seen a few times. The chain combines TRBV7-9 with TRBJ2-2; D may match TRBD1 or TRBD2 (5 bases each). Trimming took 5 bases from V and 0 from J, leaving 10 bases between them. Germline CDR1 reads SEHNR; CDR2 reads FQNEAQ (reference sequence). The CDR3 sequence is 15 residues long. CDR3 region: CASSIGTANTGELFF. In DNA form, the CDR3 reads TGTGCCAGCAGCATCGGGACGGCGAACACCGGGGAGCTGTTTTTT.

The V call is TRBV6-5, the J call TRBJ2-1, with 8 positions matching TRBD1. Germline CDR1 is MNHEY and CDR2 is SVGAGI. With 4 bases clipped from V and 7 bases from J, the junction kept 12 bases outside the gene matches. The CDR3 extends over 16 amino acids. CDR3 residues: CASSSPRQGAGNEQFF. Written as DNA, the CDR3 is TGTGCCAGCAGTTCACCGAGGCAGGGGGCAGGTAATGAGCAGTTCTTC.

The rearrangement uses TRBV20-1 and TRBJ2-6, with a possible D match to TRBD1 (6 bases). The V gene lost 2 bases and the J gene lost 1 base, with 15 bases spanning the gap. Germline V gives CDR1 DFQATT, CDR2 SNEGSKA (reference sequence). The CDR3 extends over 17 amino acids. CDR3 loop: CSARNDVRGSGANVLTF. The DNA of the CDR3 is TGCAGTGCTAGAAATGATGTCAGGGGATCTGGGGCCAACGTCCTGACTTTC.

This clonotype was counted only a few times. CDR3 in amino acids: CSARDQLRTGAAFF. The DNA of the CDR3 is TGCAGTGCTAGAGACCAACTCCGGACAGGGGCAGCTTTCTTT. The gene calls are TRBV20-1 and TRBJ1-1, with TRBD1 matching 9 bases. From germline, CDR1 is DFQATT and CDR2 SNEGSKA (reference sequence). The CDR3 sequence is 14 residues long. The V gene end was trimmed by 0 bases and the J gene end by 10 bases; junction bases not matched to a gene: 9.

The rearrangement uses TRBV4-3 and TRBJ2-7, with TRBD2 matching over 11 bases. The CDR3 loop spans 17 amino acids. Germline-derived CDR1 and CDR2 are LGHNA and YSLEER. Trimming took 1 base from V and 2 from J; bases not matched to a gene: 7. This CDR3 reads CASSQGLAGKIPYEQYF. CDR3 bases: TGCGCCAGCAGCCAAGGACTAGCGGGAAAAATCCCCTACGAGCAGTACTTC.

This clonotype was picked up a small number of times. This chain connects TRBV28 to TRBJ2-3; TRBD2 is a possible D gene (6 bases). The CDR3 loop spans 15 amino acids. Per the germline V gene, CDR1 is MDHEN and CDR2 is SYDVKM. V gave up 0 bases and J gave up 2 bases, with 9 bases separating them. In DNA, the CDR3 is TGTGCCAGCAGTTTATGGGGAGGCAACACAGATACGCAGTATTTT. Its protein is CASSLWGGNTDTQYF.

The chain couples TRBV28 to TRBJ2-7; perhaps TRBD2 as D (5 bases). Germline CDR1 and CDR2: MDHEN and SYDVKM. This CDR3 contains 15 residues. Trimming cost V 3 bases and J 3 bases, with 15 bases left between them. For the CDR3, the DNA is TGTGCCAGCAGTTTGAGTCGCCTAGCAGTCTACGAGCAGTACTTC. Protein sequence: CASSLSRLAVYEQYF.

The chain couples TRBV7-9 to TRBJ2-1, with 14 bases matching TRBD2. The ends lost 1 base at V and 7 bases at J; junction bases unmatched: 6. Germline V gene sequence: CDR1 SEHNR, CDR2 FQNEAQ (reference sequence). The CDR3 runs to 17 residues. The DNA for the CDR3 is TGTGCCAGCAGCTTAGGACTAGCGGGAGGGTCGAGGAATGAGCAGTTCTTC. Its translation: CASSLGLAGGSRNEQFF.

This clonotype was found a few times. In DNA, the CDR3 is TGTGCCAGCAGCTCCCAACCGGGACTAGCGTCGAATGAGCAGTTCTTC. Translating gives CASSSQPGLASNEQFF. The chain is built from TRBV7-3 and TRBJ2-1, with TRBD2 identical over 10 bases. V shed 4 bases and J 7 bases; nucleotides not matched to a gene: 10. There are 16 residues in the CDR3. CDR1 and CDR2 (germline): SGHTA, FQGTGA.

This clonotype was detected only a few times. The V call is TRBV29-1, the J call TRBJ2-1; TRBD1 matches at 7 bases. The V gene's germline CDR1 is SQVTM and CDR2 ANQGSEA. This CDR3 spans 12 amino acids. V lost 7 bases and J lost 3; bases outside the gene matches: 3. CDR3 residues: CSDRGNYNEQFF. The CDR3 DNA reads as TGCAGCGACAGGGGCAACTACAATGAGCAGTTCTTC.

This clonotype was counted only a few times. This chain links TRBV5-1 with TRBJ2-7, with D possibly TRBD2 on 6 matching bases. The V gene lost 4 bases and the J gene lost 2 bases, with 19 bases spanning the gap. Germline V lookup: CDR1 SGHRS, CDR2 YFSETQ. This CDR3 region has 16 residues. In DNA, the CDR3 is TGCGCCAGCAGCCCCCCGTATTTAGCGGATACCTACGAGCAGTACTTC. This encodes CASSPPYLADTYEQYF. The variable domain in full, completed from reference TRBV5-1 and TRBJ2-7, reads KAGVTQTPRYLIKTRGQQVTLSCSPISGHRSVSWYQQTPGQGLQFLFEYFSETQRNKGNFPGRFSGRQFSNSRSEMNVSTLELGDSALYLCASSPPYLADTYEQYFGPGTRLTVT.

The genes are TRBV6-2 or TRBV6-3 and TRBJ1-5, with 9 bases that match TRBD1. V was pared by 10 bases and J by 0 bases, with 7 bases of the junction left unmatched. The CDR3 is made up of 15 amino acids. Per the germline V gene, CDR1 is MNHEY and CDR2 is SVGEGT. CDR3 sequence (DNA): TGTGCCACCGAGAGGACAGGGGATAGCAATCAGCCCCAGCATTTT. Its translation is CATERTGDSNQPQHF.

This chain connects TRBV12-3 or TRBV12-4 to TRBJ1-3; no clear D gene. V lost 7 bases to trimming and J lost 5 bases, with 6 bases between them. CDR3 length equals 11 residues. For the CDR3, the DNA is TGTGCCAGCACTTTTAGAAACACCATATATTTT. Translation gives CASTFRNTIYF.